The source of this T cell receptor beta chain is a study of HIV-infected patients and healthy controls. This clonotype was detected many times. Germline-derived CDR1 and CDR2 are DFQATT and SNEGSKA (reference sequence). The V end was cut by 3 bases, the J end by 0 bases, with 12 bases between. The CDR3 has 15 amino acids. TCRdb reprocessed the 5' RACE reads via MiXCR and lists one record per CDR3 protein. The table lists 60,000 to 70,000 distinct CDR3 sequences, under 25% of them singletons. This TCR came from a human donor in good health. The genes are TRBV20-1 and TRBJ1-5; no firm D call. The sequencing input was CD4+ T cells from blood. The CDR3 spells CSASETVYSNQPQHF. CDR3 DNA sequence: TGCAGTGCTAGTGAGACGGTGTATAGCAATCAGCCCCAGCATTTT.